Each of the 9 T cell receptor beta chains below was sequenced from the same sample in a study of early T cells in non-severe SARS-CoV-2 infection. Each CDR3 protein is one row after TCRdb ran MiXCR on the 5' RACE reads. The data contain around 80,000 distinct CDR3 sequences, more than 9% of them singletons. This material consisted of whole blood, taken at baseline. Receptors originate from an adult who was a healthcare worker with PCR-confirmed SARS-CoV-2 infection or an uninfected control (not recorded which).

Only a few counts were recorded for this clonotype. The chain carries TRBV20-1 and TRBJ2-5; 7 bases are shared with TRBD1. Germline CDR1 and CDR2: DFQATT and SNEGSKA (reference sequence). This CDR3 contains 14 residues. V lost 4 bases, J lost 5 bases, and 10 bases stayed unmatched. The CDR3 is CSANPGTAGETQYF. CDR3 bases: TGCAGTGCTAATCCCGGGACAGCCGGGGAGACCCAGTACTTC.

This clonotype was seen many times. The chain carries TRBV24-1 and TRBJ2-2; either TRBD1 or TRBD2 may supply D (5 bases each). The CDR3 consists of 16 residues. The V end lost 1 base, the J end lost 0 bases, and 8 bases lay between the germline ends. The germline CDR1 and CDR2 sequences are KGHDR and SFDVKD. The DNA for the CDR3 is TGTGCCACCAGTGATTTTGAGGGGTCGAACACCGGGGAGCTGTTTTTT. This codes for CATSDFEGSNTGELFF.

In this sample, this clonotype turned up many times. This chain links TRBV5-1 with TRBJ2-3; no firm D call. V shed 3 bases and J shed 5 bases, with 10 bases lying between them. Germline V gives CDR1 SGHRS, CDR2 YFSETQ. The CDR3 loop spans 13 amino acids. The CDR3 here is CASSWGPEDTQYF. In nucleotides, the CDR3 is TGCGCCAGCAGCTGGGGTCCGGAAGATACGCAGTATTTT.

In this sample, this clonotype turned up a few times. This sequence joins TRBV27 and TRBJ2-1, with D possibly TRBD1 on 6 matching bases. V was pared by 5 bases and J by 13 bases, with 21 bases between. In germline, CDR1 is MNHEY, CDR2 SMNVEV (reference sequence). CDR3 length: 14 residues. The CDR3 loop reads CASSLGTSLNIQFF. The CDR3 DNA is TGTGCCAGCAGTCTGGGGACATCCCTAAACATTCAGTTCTTC.

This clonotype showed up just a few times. CDR3 nucleotide sequence: TGTGCCAGCAGCTTAGCGGGGGCTGTAGAGCCCCAGCATTTT. It specifies CASSLAGAVEPQHF. The chain couples TRBV7-9 to TRBJ1-5; perhaps TRBD1 as D (6 bases). Between the trimmed V and J ends, which lost 0 bases and 8 bases, there was a span of 11 bases. This CDR3 has 14 amino acids. The germline V gene encodes CDR1 SEHNR and CDR2 FQNEAQ (reference sequence).

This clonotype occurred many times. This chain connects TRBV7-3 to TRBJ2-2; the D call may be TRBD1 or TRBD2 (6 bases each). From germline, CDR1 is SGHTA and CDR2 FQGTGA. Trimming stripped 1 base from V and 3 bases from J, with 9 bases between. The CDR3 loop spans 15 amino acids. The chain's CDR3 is CASSLMGGDTGELFF. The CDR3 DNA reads TGTGCCAGCAGCTTAATGGGGGGCGACACCGGGGAGCTGTTTTTT.

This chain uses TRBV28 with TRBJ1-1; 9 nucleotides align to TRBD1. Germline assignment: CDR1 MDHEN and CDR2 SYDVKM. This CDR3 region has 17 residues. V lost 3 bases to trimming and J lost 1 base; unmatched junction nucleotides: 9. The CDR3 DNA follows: TGTGCCAGCAGTTTTTGGGGGACAGGGCCGAGGAACACTGAAGCTTTCTTT. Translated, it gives CASSFWGTGPRNTEAFF.

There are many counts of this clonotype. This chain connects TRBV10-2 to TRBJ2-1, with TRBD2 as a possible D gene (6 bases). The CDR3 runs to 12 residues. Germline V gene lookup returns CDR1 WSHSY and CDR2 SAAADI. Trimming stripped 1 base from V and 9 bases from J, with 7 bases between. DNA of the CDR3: TGCGCCAGCAGTGAGTGGAGGGGTGAGCAGTTCTTC. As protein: CASSEWRGEQFF.

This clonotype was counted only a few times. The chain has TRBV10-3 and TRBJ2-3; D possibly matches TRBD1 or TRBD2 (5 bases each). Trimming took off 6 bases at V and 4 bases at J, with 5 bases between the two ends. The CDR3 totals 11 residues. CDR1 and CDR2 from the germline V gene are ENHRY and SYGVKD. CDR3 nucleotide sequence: TGTGCCATCAGGGGGGCAGATACGCAGTATTTT. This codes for CAIRGADTQYF.